The sequence of this T cell receptor (beta chain) was determined in a study of T cell changes during pregnancy in multiple sclerosis. CDR1 LNHDA and CDR2 SQIVND come from the germline V gene (reference sequence). This CDR3 has 14 amino acids. After removal of 7 bases from V and 4 bases from J, the junction contained 6 bases not matched to a gene. Produced via immunoSEQ multiplex PCR; TCRdb's table is partial and in-frame only. The sample has tens of thousands of clones, 85% to 95% seen once; the top ten hold roughly 0.6%. The starting material was CD4+ T cells from peripheral blood mononuclear cells, obtained in the third trimester of pregnancy. J is TRBJ1-5 and V is TRBV19; 8 nucleotides align to TRBD1. This clonotype was sampled from a female donor with multiple sclerosis, enrolled in a pregnancy study. Written as DNA, the CDR3 is TGTGCCAGTACATCAGGGACAGGTAATCAGCCCCAGCATTTT. Its protein is CASTSGTGNQPQHF.